This TCR beta chain stems from a study of human T cells and chemical hapten exposure. The time point was: patch test 1, 2 weeks after DPC sensitization. Noted treatment: therapeutic diphenylcyclopropenone sensitization with weekly scalp DPC. CDR1 is MNHEY and CDR2 is SMNVEV in the germline V gene (reference sequence). V was shortened by 7 bases and J by 3 bases, with 9 bases between the two germline ends. CDR3 length: 12 amino acids. TCRdb processed the RACE reads anew with MiXCR; each CDR3 protein has one entry. The sample lists about 100,000 distinct CDR3 sequences, more than 9.5% occurring once. The sample consisted of whole blood, taken in connection with sensitization to the hapten diphenylcyclopropenone (DPC). This clonotype was obtained from a woman aged 40-49 years with alopecia areata. Some clones in this sample may be carry-over from other donors' samples. The genes are TRBV27 and TRBJ2-5; D remains ambiguous. The CDR3 nucleotides read TGTGCCAGCACCCCCGACGAAGAGACCCAGTACTTC. Encoded protein: CASTPDEETQYF.